Included here is one TCR beta chain sequence, with context. Sequence at one end of the junction differs from germline and may be a read error. The table came from immunoSEQ multiplex PCR; TCRdb's copy has only in-frame clones and leaves some out. Here the sample spans over 200,000 clones, about 86% being singletons. Germline assignment: CDR1 SSHAT and CDR2 FNYEAQ (reference sequence). CDR3 length: 15 residues. The data derive from a study of blood T cell repertoires in COVID-19. At the level of the study: T cells, B-cell-depleted T cells, or PBMCs provided the cDNA or gDNA that served as material.

The receptor was derived from a woman in her fifties or sixties in a cohort exposed to, infected with or recovered from COVID-19 (not recorded which). The chain recombines TRBV7-7 with TRBJ2-5; 10 bases line up with TRBD2. The specimen was PBMCs or T cells enriched from blood (not recorded which). CDR3 loop: CASSLGTSGVETQYF. The CDR3 DNA reads as TGTGCTAGCAGCTTAGGAACTAGCGGGGTCGAGACCCAGTACTTC.